A single sample is the source of the 2 T cell receptor beta chains below, sequenced in a study of circulating CD8 cells and anti-PD-1 response in melanoma. The QIAseq Immune Repertoire TCR panel built the libraries from about 16 ng of total RNA. One entry per CDR3 protein results from TCRdb running MiXCR on the reads. The sample lists about 310 distinct CDR3 sequences, approximately 15% seen once, with less than 75% in the top ten. From live CD3+CD8+TCRalphabeta+ cells, four PD-1 and/or TIGIT subsets were sorted. The specimen was CD8+ T cells from PBMCs, collected at baseline or after one month of anti-PD-1 therapy (not recorded which). Receptors originate from a human donor with melanoma.

This clonotype is deemed large. V usage is TRBV19 and J usage is TRBJ2-3, with 9 bases that match TRBD1. Trimming removed 5 bases from V and 6 bases from J; junction bases left unmatched: 9. This CDR3 is built from 15 residues. Germline V gene sequence: CDR1 LNHDA, CDR2 SQIVND (reference sequence). This CDR3 reads CASSPTDRGRDTQYF. CDR3 bases: TGTGCCAGTAGTCCCACGGACAGGGGAAGGGATACGCAGTATTTT.

This clonotype is medium-sized in the sample. The rearrangement joins TRBV4-1 to TRBJ1-2; no clear D gene. The CDR3 runs to 15 residues. The V and J ends lost 0 bases and 7 bases respectively, with 15 bases between them. CDR1 and CDR2 from the germline V gene are MGHRA and YSYEKL. CDR3 sequence (DNA): TGCGCCAGCAGCCAAGAGAGCCGGGAAGTCCGTGGCTACACCTTC. Amino acid sequence: CASSQESREVRGYTF.